The text below deals with one T cell receptor beta chain. Its antigen is not identified. No sorting of T cells preceded isolation of total RNA from whole blood. Via template switching, UMIs carrying a 6-nucleotide sample barcode were introduced. From the 5' RACE reads, TCRdb lists one entry per CDR3 protein and no DNA. This repertoire includes 300,000 to 450,000 distinct CDR3 sequences. These data belong to a study of monozygotic twins with inflammatory bowel disease. Study outcomes and limitations: Researchers report that IBD patients shared fewer clonotypes with others than healthy twins, especially amid disease activity.

There are 16 residues in the CDR3. Germline-derived CDR1 and CDR2 are SEHNR and FQNEAQ (reference sequence). Sequenced: blood. The sequence was obtained from a human donor with ulcerative colitis or Crohn's disease, or a healthy co-twin of an affected twin (not recorded which). The chain has TRBV7-9 and TRBJ2-7; TCRdb designates TRBD1, a call that cannot be tested without DNA. The CDR3 here is CASNTDRGRGSYEQYF.